These 15 T cell receptor beta chains share one sample of origin, sequenced in a study of blood T cell repertoires in COVID-19. TCRdb keeps only in-frame clones here, not all; method: immunoSEQ multiplex PCR. The sample lists roughly 220,000 clones, 80% to 90% occurring once. Material: PBMCs or T cells enriched from blood (not recorded which). These receptor sequences come from a woman younger than 30 in a cohort exposed to, infected with or recovered from COVID-19 (not recorded which).

The sample holds one count of this clone. This chain links TRBV5-6 with TRBJ1-3; D is unclear. Per germline, CDR1 SGHDT and CDR2 YYEEEE. Trimming left V 0 bases short and J 2 bases short, with 9 bases between. The CDR3 totals 15 residues. The CDR3: CASSLGRSPGNTIYF. The CDR3 coding sequence is TGTGCCAGCAGCTTGGGGCGGTCTCCTGGAAACACCATATATTTT.

The V call is TRBV6-5, the J call TRBJ1-1; the match to TRBD1 covers 7 bases. The CDR3 is made up of 13 amino acids. The trim removed 6 bases at V and 3 bases at J, leaving 4 bases unmatched. Germline V CDR1 and CDR2: MNHEY, SVGAGI. The CDR3, as DNA: TGTGCCAGCAGCCTGACAGGGCACACTGAAGCTTTCTTT. It specifies CASSLTGHTEAFF.

The chain combines TRBV12-5 with TRBJ2-2; 8 bases fit TRBD1. This CDR3 spans 15 amino acids. Germline V CDR1 and CDR2: LGHNT, FRNRAP. Germline trimming cut 1 base from V and 5 bases from J; bases unmatched to any gene: 3. The CDR3 DNA is TGTGCTAGTGGTTTGGGGACAGGGAGAACCGGGGAGCTGTTTTTT. This encodes CASGLGTGRTGELFF.

The chain carries TRBV7-8 and TRBJ1-4; 9 bases agree with TRBD1. The CDR3 is 15 residues long. Germline CDR1 is SGHVS and CDR2 is FQNEAQ. J was trimmed by 9 bases and V by 1 base; bases with no gene match: 6. CDR3: CASSLGGQGRQKLFF. In DNA form, the CDR3 reads TGTGCCAGCAGCTTAGGGGGACAGGGTAGGCAAAAACTGTTTTTT.

This rearrangement joins TRBV28 to TRBJ2-7, with TRBD2 matching 9 bases. CDR3 size: 15 residues. The ends lost 4 bases at V and 6 bases at J; junction bases unmatched: 10. Germline CDR1 reads MDHEN; CDR2 reads SYDVKM. DNA of the CDR3: TGTGCCAGCAGTTGGGGGGGGACTAGCCGCACCGAGCAGTACTTC. This codes for CASSWGGTSRTEQYF.

The genes are TRBV9 and TRBJ2-3, with 11 bases lining up with TRBD2. CDR1 is SGDLS and CDR2 is YYNGEE in the germline V gene. The CDR3 contains 16 residues. V was pared by 3 bases and J by 6 bases, with 9 bases of the junction left unmatched. The CDR3 here is CASSATGTSGGDTQYF. The CDR3 DNA follows: TGTGCCAGCAGCGCAACCGGGACTAGCGGTGGGGATACGCAGTATTTT.

The J gene is TRBJ1-2, the V gene TRBV28; D uncertain. The CDR3 runs to 16 residues. Trimming stripped 4 bases from V and 8 bases from J, with 23 bases between. Germline CDR1 is MDHEN and CDR2 is SYDVKM. The CDR3 sequence: CASSSPSRILRGGYTF. CDR3 coding DNA: TGTGCCAGCAGTTCCCCGAGTCGAATCTTACGAGGAGGCTACACCTTC.

The chain carries TRBV5-1 and TRBJ2-3, with D perhaps matching TRBD2 (5 bases). The CDR3 has 14 amino acids. From germline, CDR1 is SGHRS and CDR2 YFSETQ. Between the trimmed V and J ends, which lost 4 bases and 10 bases, there was a span of 19 bases. The CDR3 DNA follows: TGCGCCAGCAGCACCCCGGAGAGTGCGGGTGCGCAGTATTTT. This encodes CASSTPESAGAQYF.

This clone has only one observation. The V call is TRBV5-1, the J call TRBJ2-2; tentatively, D is TRBD2 (5 bases). The germline CDR1 and CDR2 sequences are SGHRS and YFSETQ. V lost 2 bases, J lost 3 bases, and 5 bases lay in between. The CDR3 covers 13 residues. The CDR3 DNA follows: TGCGCCAGCAGCTTTAGCGACACCGGGGAGCTGTTTTTT. This encodes CASSFSDTGELFF.

This clone was seen a handful of times. V and J are TRBV7-8 and TRBJ1-2, with 8 bases identical to TRBD1. The CDR3 consists of 20 residues. CDR1 is SGHVS, CDR2 FQNEAQ, per germline. V lost 4 bases to trimming and J lost 2 bases; unmatched junction nucleotides: 21. DNA of the CDR3: TGTGCCAGCAGCTACTACGTCCTTTCGGACAGGGACCCTATGAACTATGGCTACACCTTC. Translation: CASSYYVLSDRDPMNYGYTF.

The rearrangement links TRBV12-5 to TRBJ1-1; D is perhaps TRBD1 (5 bases). The ends were cut back, 1 base at V and 8 bases at J, with 11 bases in the middle. Germline CDR1 reads LGHNT; CDR2 reads FRNRAP. CDR3 length: 13 residues. DNA of the CDR3: TGTGCTAGTGGTTTGGGGGGGGAACTCGAAGCTTTCTTT. Amino acids: CASGLGGELEAFF.

This clone was recorded once. This chain links TRBV7-9 with TRBJ2-1; 9 positions match TRBD2. The CDR3 totals 16 residues. V lost 4 bases to trimming and J lost 2 bases; unmatched junction nucleotides: 6. CDR1 is SEHNR, CDR2 FQNEAQ, per germline (reference sequence). CDR3: CASSSLAGTTYNEQFF. The CDR3 nucleotides are TGTGCCAGCAGCTCGCTAGCGGGAACGACCTACAATGAGCAGTTCTTC.

This sequence joins TRBV25-1 and TRBJ1-2; tentative D call: TRBD1 (6 bases). The CDR3 loop spans 15 amino acids. V lost 4 bases, J lost 2 bases, and 14 bases lay in between. Germline V gene data show CDR1 as MGHDK and CDR2 as SYGVNS. The CDR3 is CASSGGAGANYGYTF. As DNA, the CDR3 is TGTGCCAGCAGTGGTGGGGCAGGGGCCAACTATGGCTACACCTTC.

This clone turned up a few times. The chain has TRBV7-9 and TRBJ2-3; D possibly corresponds to TRBD2 (6 bases). CDR3 length: 13 residues. V was trimmed by 5 bases and J by 0 bases, leaving 6 bases between them. The V gene's germline CDR1 is SEHNR and CDR2 FQNEAQ (reference sequence). CDR3 DNA: TGTGCCAGCAGCGCGGGGAGCACAGATACGCAGTATTTT. It specifies CASSAGSTDTQYF.

The chain combines TRBV18 with TRBJ2-2, with D perhaps TRBD2 (5 bases). The CDR3 consists of 14 residues. The V gene's germline CDR1 is KGHSH and CDR2 LQKENI. Trimming pared 4 bases from V and 1 base from J, leaving 7 bases between. CDR3 nucleotides: TGTGCCAGCTCACGGGGAGTGAACACCGGGGAGCTGTTTTTT. Protein: CASSRGVNTGELFF.